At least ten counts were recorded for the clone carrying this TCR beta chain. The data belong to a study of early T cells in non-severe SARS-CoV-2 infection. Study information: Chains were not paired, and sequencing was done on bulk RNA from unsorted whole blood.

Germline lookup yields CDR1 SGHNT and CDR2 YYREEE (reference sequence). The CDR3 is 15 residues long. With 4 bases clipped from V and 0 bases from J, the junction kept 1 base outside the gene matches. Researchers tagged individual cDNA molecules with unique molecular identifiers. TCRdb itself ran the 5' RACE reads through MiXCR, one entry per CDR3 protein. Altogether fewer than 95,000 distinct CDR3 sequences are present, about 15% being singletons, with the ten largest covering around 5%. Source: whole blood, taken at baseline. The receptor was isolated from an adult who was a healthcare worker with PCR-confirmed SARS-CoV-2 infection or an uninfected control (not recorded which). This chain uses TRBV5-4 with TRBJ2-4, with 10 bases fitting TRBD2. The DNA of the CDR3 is TGTGCCAGCAGCCGACTAGCGGGAGCCAAAAACATTCAGTACTTC. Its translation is CASSRLAGAKNIQYF.